This is a list of T cell receptor beta chains from one sample in a study of T cells in localized non-small cell lung cancer. Sequencing was performed with immunoSEQ multiplex PCR; in TCRdb, only in-frame clones are kept and a portion is missing. The sample consists of about 52,000 clones, around 80% of them appearing once. Sequences were derived from PBMCs, sampled before any cancer treatment. The receptors come from a woman aged 35 to 75 with stage II lung adenocarcinoma. The CDR3 runs from the conserved cysteine through the conserved F or W.

>15|TRBV15
CATSRGRDRDYGYTF
>12|TRBV4-1
CASSQDQETQYF
>14|TRBV11-3
CASHLGARNSPLHF
>17|TRBV27
CASSVRGANSYNSPLHF
>16|TRBV6-5
CASSYSPGYSTDTQYF
>15|TRBV27
CASRVSEGQFYGYTF
>15|TRBV27
CASRPTGKGNYGYTF
>14|TRBV7-9
CASSFGQSNQPQHF
>15|TRBV5-1
CASSLRRSSYNEQFF
>13|TRBV7-9
CASSPGDGNTIYF
>15|TRBV7-2
CASSLMAGALYEQYF
>15|TRBV4-1
CASSQDDRGGNTIYF
>16|TRBV5-5
CASSYPGLGGSDTQYF
>14|TRBV30
CACKVRGGATEQFF
>15|TRBV28
CASSFTDRVRNEQFF
>13|TRBV6-6
CASTQQGYTEAFF
>15|TRBV6-6
CASSYVGNTEETQYF
>16|TRBV5-6
CASSWIGAVSSYEQYF
>17|TRBV4-3
CASSQDRGDRAPYEQYF
>14|TRBV14
CASSPPGMNTEAFF
>14|TRBV4-1
CASSQVDRGSEQYF
>13|TRBV18
CASSKLGDTEAFF
>17|TRBV30
CAWSVLGGRTGHRVLTF
>16|TRBV18
CASSPGTDPSINEQFF
>12|TRBV28
CASSLSLRGYTF